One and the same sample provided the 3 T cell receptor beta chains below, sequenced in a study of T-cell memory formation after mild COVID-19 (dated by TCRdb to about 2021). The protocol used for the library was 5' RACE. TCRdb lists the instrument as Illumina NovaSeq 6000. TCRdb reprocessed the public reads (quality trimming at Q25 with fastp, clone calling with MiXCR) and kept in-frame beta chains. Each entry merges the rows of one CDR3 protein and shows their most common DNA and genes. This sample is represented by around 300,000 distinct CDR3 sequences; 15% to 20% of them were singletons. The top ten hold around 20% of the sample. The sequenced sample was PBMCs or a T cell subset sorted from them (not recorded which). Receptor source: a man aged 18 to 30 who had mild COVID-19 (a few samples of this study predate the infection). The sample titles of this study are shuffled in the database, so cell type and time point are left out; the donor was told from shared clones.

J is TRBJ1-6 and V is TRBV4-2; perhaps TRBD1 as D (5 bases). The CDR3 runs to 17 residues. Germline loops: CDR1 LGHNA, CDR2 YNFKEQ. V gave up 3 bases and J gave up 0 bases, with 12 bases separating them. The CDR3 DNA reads TGTGCCAGCAGCCACCCAGGACACAACTCCTATAATTCACCCCTCCACTTT. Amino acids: CASSHPGHNSYNSPLHF.

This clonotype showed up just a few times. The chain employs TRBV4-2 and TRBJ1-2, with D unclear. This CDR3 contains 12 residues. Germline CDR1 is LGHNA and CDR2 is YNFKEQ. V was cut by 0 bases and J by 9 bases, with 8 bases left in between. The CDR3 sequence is CASSQDGRRYTF. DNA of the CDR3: TGTGCCAGCAGCCAAGATGGCAGGCGCTACACCTTC.

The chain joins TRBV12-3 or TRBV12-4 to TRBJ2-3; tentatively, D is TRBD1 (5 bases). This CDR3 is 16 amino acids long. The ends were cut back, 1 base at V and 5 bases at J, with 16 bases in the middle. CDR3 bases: TGTGCCAGCAGTTTAGGTCTAGGTGGGGCAGGAGATACGCAGTATTTT. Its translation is CASSLGLGGAGDTQYF.